Listed below are T cell receptor beta chains from one sample, sequenced in a study of T cell responses to AZD1222 COVID-19 vaccine. Only in-frame clones appear in the TCRdb table, and some are missing; sequencing was by immunoSEQ multiplex PCR. The table has about 110,000 clones, 70% to 85% seen once; the top ten hold about 6.2%. The sequencing used peripheral blood, collected on day 0 of AZD1222 vaccination. Every receptor here comes from an adult in good health. The CDR3 runs from the conserved cysteine through the conserved F or W. D genes are given only for firm matches. The size entry is marked missing in some rows and otherwise reads once, few, many or a size class.

J gene,D gene,clone size,V gene,CDR3 DNA,CDR3 protein
TRBJ1-2,-,-,TRBV6-1,TGTGCCAGCAGTGACCACCCTGGGACCGCCGGGTTTGTTGGCTACACCTTC,CASSDHPGTAGFVGYTF
TRBJ2-7,TRBD1,-,TRBV4-1,TGCGCCAGCAGCCTTGACAGGGGCTACGAGCAGTACTTC,CASSLDRGYEQYF
TRBJ2-3,-,-,TRBV13,TGTGCCAGCAGCTTAACCCGCCTTGGCGGGGATTACACAGATACGCAGTATTTT,CASSLTRLGGDYTDTQYF
TRBJ1-4,-,-,TRBV5-4,TGTGCCAGCAACAGGATGGGAGAAAAACTGTTTTTT,CASNRMGEKLFF
TRBJ1-2,-,few,TRBV7-8,TGTGCCAGCAGCTCCACTACCACAGGGTTTGATGGCTACACCTTC,CASSSTTTGFDGYTF
TRBJ2-1,TRBD2,-,TRBV28,TGTGCCAGCAAGATAAGCGGGGGCCACAATGAGCAGTTCTTC,CASKISGGHNEQFF
TRBJ2-3,-,once,TRBV7-8,TGTGCCAGCAGTCTTATCGGGTCTGACACAGATACGCAGTATTTT,CASSLIGSDTDTQYF
TRBJ1-5,TRBD1,-,TRBV7-2,TGTGCCAGCAGCAAAGACAGGGTTCAGGATCAGCCCCAGCATTTT,CASSKDRVQDQPQHF
TRBJ1-1,-,-,TRBV7-3,TGTGCCAGCAGCTTACAGGGAGGTACTGAAGCTTTCTTT,CASSLQGGTEAFF
TRBJ2-7,-,-,TRBV7-2,TGTGCCAGCAGCTTAGGGAGAGGGGGCTACGAGCAGTACTTC,CASSLGRGGYEQYF
TRBJ1-4,TRBD1,-,TRBV6-1,TGTGCCAGCAGTGAACGCCGGGACAGGGGAAAACTGTTTTTT,CASSERRDRGKLFF
TRBJ2-5,-,-,TRBV5-1,TGCGCCAGCAGCTTGATGCTAGCAGGACAAGAGACCCAGTACTTC,CASSLMLAGQETQYF
TRBJ1-1,-,-,TRBV18,TGTGCCAGCTCACCGGGGGCTACGTTCACTGAAGCTTTCTTT,CASSPGATFTEAFF
TRBJ2-1,TRBD2,-,TRBV7-2,TGTGCCAGCAGCTCCCAGCTCCTCGGGGGGAACAATGAGCAGTTCTTC,CASSSQLLGGNNEQFF
TRBJ1-4,-,-,TRBV5-1,TGCGCCAGCAAAGTAGGGGTGGCTAATGAAAAACTGTTTTTT,CASKVGVANEKLFF
TRBJ2-7,TRBD2,-,TRBV11-3,TGTGCCAGCAGCTCGCTAGCGGGGACCTACGAGCAGTACTTC,CASSSLAGTYEQYF
TRBJ2-2,TRBD2,-,TRBV29-1,TGCAGCGTTGGGACCGCGGGGGCGAACACCGGGGAGCTGTTTTTT,CSVGTAGANTGELFF
TRBJ1-1,-,-,TRBV24-1,TGTGCCACCAGGAAAGGGAAGGGGGTGAACACTGAAGCTTTCTTT,CATRKGKGVNTEAFF
TRBJ1-4,-,-,TRBV7-6,TGTGCCAGCAGCCCGGGTCCGGGGGCCGGGGAAAAACTGTTTTTT,CASSPGPGAGEKLFF
TRBJ2-1,-,once,TRBV29-1,TGCAGCGTTGAATTCCCGGGCTACAATGAGCAGTTCTTC,CSVEFPGYNEQFF
TRBJ1-1,TRBD1,-,TRBV4-2,TGTGCCAGCACCCCAAGCACCCGGGACAGGGACACTGAAGCTTTCTTT,CASTPSTRDRDTEAFF
TRBJ2-1,TRBD2,-,TRBV5-4,TGTGCCAGCAGCAGTAGCGGGGGCCAAAACAATGAGCAGTTCTTC,CASSSSGGQNNEQFF
TRBJ1-2,-,once,TRBV7-9,TGTGCCAGCAGCTTAGATCGGGGCGCATCGGAAGGCTACACCTTC,CASSLDRGASEGYTF
TRBJ2-7,-,-,TRBV6-1,TGTGCCAGCAGTGAAGGGGGGGCAGGACCCTACGAGCAGTACTTC,CASSEGGAGPYEQYF
TRBJ1-1,TRBD1,-,TRBV5-4,TGTGCCAGCAGCTGGAGGGGCAGGGGGGGTTCGGACACTGAAGCTTTCTTT,CASSWRGRGGSDTEAFF
TRBJ2-7,-,-,TRBV30,TGTGCCTGGAGAGGGGGACTAACCTACGAGCAGTACTTC,CAWRGGLTYEQYF
TRBJ1-1,TRBD1,-,TRBV11-3,TGTGCCAGCAGCTTGATAACAGGGGTAGCTTTCTTT,CASSLITGVAFF
TRBJ1-3,-,-,TRBV7-9,TGTGCCAGCAGCTCCACAGACTCTGGAAACACCATATATTTT,CASSSTDSGNTIYF